This T cell receptor (beta chain) was observed in a study of T-cell memory formation after mild COVID-19 (dated by TCRdb to about 2021). Background on the whole study: TCR sequence clusters from the two donors were largely donor specific. T-cell clones expanding and contracting after mild COVID-19 in a couple of donors were tracked by longitudinal TCRalpha and TCRbeta repertoire sequencing. Two young, previously healthy adult volunteers, one female and one male, were included in the cohort. Summary of the overall study and its limitations: Clones contracting from day 15 to 85 had balanced CD4/CD8 phenotypes, while a second wave expanding from day 15 to 37 was biased towards CD4+. Contracting CD4+ clones turned up mainly in the CM and EM memory subsets, whereas EMRA was where CD8+ clones were enriched. Some responding clones were detected in pre-infection memory, which suggested that pre-existing cross-reactive memory T cells had joined the SARS-CoV-2 response. The study included only two mild cases, and larger cohorts that include severe cases with pre-infection samples were judged to be necessary. SARS-CoV-2 specificity of the second-wave clones peaking on day 37 was not confirmed.

At the junction V is shortened by 5 bases and J by 2 bases; bases outside the gene matches: 4. The CDR3 has 15 amino acids, counting the end cysteine and phenylalanine. The retained sequence is limited to the CDR3, 45 bases, with the frame set at the first base. CDR1 and CDR2 (LGHNA, YNFKEQ) derive from the germline V gene. This clonotype was seen only a few times. Which antigen it targets is not known. Per-base qualities were not stored, and no clone one base away is much larger. Reads for this sample came from an Illumina NovaSeq 6000. cDNA libraries for TCRalpha and TCRbeta were prepared by 5'RACE using constant-segment primers, with sample barcodes and unique molecular identifiers added. RNA was extracted from every sample with Trizol reagent. Amplification of the libraries took two PCR steps, and the second step added a second sample barcode plus Illumina TruSeq adapters. Sequencing of libraries was performed on an Illumina NovaSeq with 2 x 150 bp paired-end reads. Per the source publication's procedure: The reads were demultiplexed and collapsed into UMI-guided consensus sequences using migec v1.2.7. With mixcr v2.1.11, UMI consensuses were aligned to TRA and TRB V and J templates and assembled into clonotypes. A clonotype was counted as expanded or contracted only when both edgeR and NoisET called the clonotype significant, with the noise models trained on biological replicates. For edgeR calls, the cutoffs were a false discovery rate-adjusted p below 0.01 and a log2 fold-change threshold of 1. PCA with hierarchical clustering of max-normalized trajectories of the 1000 most abundant clonotypes was used as exploratory dynamics analysis. Separately sequenced CD4+ and CD8+ repertoires were used to assign a CD4 or CD8 phenotype to each responding clone. TCRdb handled the public reads itself, with Q25 trimming in fastp and clone calling in MiXCR, and kept productive beta chains. CDR3 protein sequences are deduplicated, and each keeps its most common genes and DNA. TCRdb's processing, not the authors', yielded these V and J calls. This sample lists 350,000 to 550,000 distinct CDR3 sequences; roughly 17% were detected once. The ten top clones hold 20% to 25% of the sample.

Ficoll-Paque density gradient centrifugation was used to isolate PBMCs. Sequenced: PBMCs or a T cell subset sorted from them (not recorded which). The sequence derives from a man aged 18 to 29 who had mild COVID-19 (a few samples of this study predate the infection). The sample titles of this study are shuffled in the database, so cell type and time point are left out; the donor was told from shared clones. The V gene is TRBV4-2 and the J gene is TRBJ2-5, with 11 central nucleotides matching TRBD2. The nucleotides read TGTGCCAGCAGCGAGATAGCGGGGGGGCAAGAGACCCAGTACTTC. Translated, this is CASSEIAGGQETQYF.